The 29 T cell receptor beta chains below come from one sample, sequenced in a study of shared clonotypes between healthy human individuals (dated by TCRdb to about 2020). Receptor libraries were prepared by the immunoSEQ multiplex PCR assay. TCRdb limited this immuneACCESS table to in-frame rearrangements with V and J called. A share of clones is missing; checked studies link under half to unresolved V genes, and the rest is unexplained. This sample is represented by about 530,000 clones; nearly 80% of them were singletons. The ten most abundant clones make up approximately 12% of the sample. Material for sequencing was PBMCs. The source is a woman aged 40 to 50 in good health. Some clones in this sample may be carry-over from other donors' samples.

This clone was recorded a few times. At the DNA level, this CDR3 is encoded by other sequences in the same sample as well. The chain carries TRBV15 and TRBJ2-5, with D hard to call. Trimming removed 0 bases from V and 1 base from J, with 12 bases in between. Per germline, CDR1 LNHNV and CDR2 YYDKDF (reference sequence). This CDR3 region has 16 residues. The CDR3 DNA follows: TGTGCCACCAGCAGAGATCAAGCTGGGATCCAAGAGACCCAGTACTTC. This codes for CATSRDQAGIQETQYF.

This chain connects TRBV20-1 to TRBJ1-2; D gene uncertain. The CDR3 contains 10 residues. From germline, CDR1 is DFQATT and CDR2 SNEGSKA (reference sequence). V dropped 6 bases and J dropped 6 bases, with 8 bases sitting between them. The CDR3 nucleotides read TGCAGTGCCCCGACCGATGGCTACACCTTC. Translated, it gives CSAPTDGYTF.

The chain combines TRBV10-3 with TRBJ2-7; D is ambiguous. The CDR3 consists of 13 residues. Trimming took 0 bases from V and 2 from J, leaving 5 bases between them. CDR1 and CDR2 from the germline V gene are ENHRY and SYGVKD. The CDR3 nucleotides read TGTGCCATCAGTGAGTCGGGTACCTACGAGCAGTACTTC. Residues: CAISESGTYEQYF.

The chain couples TRBV5-1 to TRBJ2-1; 11 bases match TRBD2. V shed 6 bases and J 5 bases; nucleotides not matched to a gene: 7. The germline V gene encodes CDR1 SGHRS and CDR2 YFSETQ. The CDR3 covers 15 residues. CDR3 DNA: TGCGCCAGCAACGAACTAGCGGGAGTAAACAATGAGCAGTTCTTC. This sequence encodes CASNELAGVNNEQFF.

This sequence joins TRBV9 and TRBJ2-5; 10 bases map to TRBD1. The J segment lost 11 bases and the V segment lost 3 bases, leaving 10 bases of the junction unmatched. This CDR3 has 14 residues. Germline CDR1 and CDR2: SGDLS and YYNGEE. The CDR3 bases are TGTGCCAGCAGCGAACGGGACAGGGGCACCCCGCAGTACTTC. This codes for CASSERDRGTPQYF.

The chain employs TRBV30 and TRBJ2-2, with no clear D. There are 14 residues in the CDR3. V gave up 1 base and J gave up 6 bases, with 12 bases separating them. Germline V gene lookup returns CDR1 GTSNPN and CDR2 SVGIG (reference sequence). CDR3 sequence (DNA): TGTGCCTGGAGTGGGATCTTGGTTGCCGGGGAGCTGTTTTTT. As protein: CAWSGILVAGELFF.

The chain combines TRBV18 with TRBJ2-6; 10 positions match TRBD2. Unmatched junction bases numbered 1, after V lost 1 base and J lost 1 base. The germline CDR1 and CDR2 sequences are KGHSH and LQKENI. CDR3 length: 17 residues. CDR3 nucleotide sequence: TGTGCCAGCTCACCACTGGGACTAGCGTCTGGGGCCAACGTCCTGACTTTC. Translated, it gives CASSPLGLASGANVLTF.

In this sample, this clone turned up many times. The CDR3 DNA follows: TGTGCCACCAGCAGAGATGGAACAGGTTTCTACGAGCAGTACTTC. It encodes CATSRDGTGFYEQYF. The chain joins TRBV15 to TRBJ2-7; possibly TRBD1 for D (5 bases). This CDR3 is built from 15 residues. The ends were cut back, 0 bases at V and 3 bases at J, with 12 bases in the middle. Germline V gene data show CDR1 as LNHNV and CDR2 as YYDKDF (reference sequence).

The rearrangement links TRBV19 to TRBJ2-3, with 8 nucleotides matching TRBD2. V was clipped by 0 bases and J by 6 bases; unmatched bases: 14. This CDR3 is built from 18 residues. Germline lookup yields CDR1 LNHDA and CDR2 SQIVND (reference sequence). The CDR3: CASSIDHASGSVRDTQYF. The DNA for the CDR3 is TGTGCCAGTAGTATAGATCATGCTAGCGGGTCAGTGCGGGATACGCAGTATTTT.

This clone has just a few counts. J is TRBJ1-1 and V is TRBV27, with TRBD1 matching over 9 bases. CDR1 and CDR2 from the germline V gene are MNHEY and SMNVEV (reference sequence). The CDR3 is 17 amino acids. V lost 2 bases and J lost 4; bases outside the gene matches: 11. The CDR3 DNA reads as TGTGCCAGCAGTTTAAACAGGGGGCGATCCCCGGGCACTGAAGCTTTCTTT. Translated, it gives CASSLNRGRSPGTEAFF.

The chain employs TRBV7-9 and TRBJ2-1; TRBD2 matches at 9 bases. CDR3 length: 13 residues. With 10 bases clipped from V and 8 bases from J, the junction kept 9 bases outside the gene matches. Germline V gene data show CDR1 as SEHNR and CDR2 as FQNEAQ (reference sequence). The CDR3 nucleotides are TGTGCCACCCGGGCGGGAGGGGTATATGAGCAGTTCTTC. Translating it yields CATRAGGVYEQFF.

The chain combines TRBV19 with TRBJ2-7; possible D gene TRBD1, 7 bases. V was pared by 5 bases and J by 0 bases, with 11 bases between. CDR3 length: 14 amino acids. Germline CDR1 LNHDA, CDR2 SQIVND (reference sequence). The CDR3 nucleotides are TGTGCCAGTAGTCGGCAGGGGGGCTCCTACGAGCAGTACTTC. Translation gives CASSRQGGSYEQYF.

This chain links TRBV5-1 with TRBJ2-3, with D tentatively TRBD2 (5 bases). The CDR3 runs to 16 residues. The V gene lost 0 bases and the J gene lost 0 bases, with 11 bases spanning the gap. Germline V gene sequence: CDR1 SGHRS, CDR2 YFSETQ. The chain's CDR3 is CASSLDGSVSTDTQYF. CDR3 nucleotide sequence: TGCGCCAGCAGCTTGGACGGTAGCGTTAGCACAGATACGCAGTATTTT.

The chain employs TRBV7-2 and TRBJ2-5; D unresolved. Looked up from germline, CDR1 is SGHTA and CDR2 is FQGNSA. Trimming removed 0 bases from V and 2 bases from J, with 4 bases in between. This CDR3 region has 13 residues. The CDR3 loop reads CASSLAWQETQYF. The CDR3 DNA follows: TGTGCCAGCAGCTTAGCTTGGCAAGAGACCCAGTACTTC.

V and J are TRBV4-3 and TRBJ2-5; 9 nucleotides agree with TRBD1. Per germline, CDR1 LGHNA and CDR2 YSLEER. V shed 4 bases and J 7 bases; nucleotides not matched to a gene: 10. The CDR3 loop spans 15 amino acids. CDR3 amino acids: CASSPGTGRGGTQYF. The CDR3 DNA is TGCGCCAGCAGCCCCGGGACAGGGCGAGGGGGGACCCAGTACTTC.

The CDR3 bases are TGTGCCAGCAGTGTAACTCAGGGGGGCACTGAAGCTTTCTTT. This gives the protein CASSVTQGGTEAFF. The V call is TRBV28, the J call TRBJ1-1; 7 bases map to TRBD1. Germline values: CDR1 MDHEN, CDR2 SYDVKM. This CDR3 is 14 amino acids long. The ends lost 5 bases at V and 4 bases at J; junction bases unmatched: 7. Drawing the rest from reference TRBV28 and TRBJ1-1, the complete variable domain is DVKVTQSSRYLVKRTGEKVFLECVQDMDHENMFWYRQDPGLGLRLIYFSYDVKMKEKGDIPEGYSVSREKKERFSLILESASTNQTSMYLCASSVTQGGTEAFFGQGTRLTVV.

This clone was detected a few times. J is TRBJ1-5 and V is TRBV10-3, with unresolved D. The CDR3 length is 17 residues. Trimming removed 2 bases from V and 0 bases from J, with 14 bases in between. CDR1 is ENHRY and CDR2 is SYGVKD in the germline V gene. The CDR3 here is CAISEHSEVGSNQPQHF. CDR3 coding DNA: TGTGCCATCAGTGAGCACAGCGAAGTGGGTAGCAATCAGCCCCAGCATTTT.

This clone was found a few times. V usage is TRBV10-1 and J usage is TRBJ1-1; TRBD1 matches at 8 bases. Germline assignment: CDR1 WNHNN and CDR2 SYGVQD (reference sequence). CDR3 length: 17 residues. V trimming: 7 bases; J trimming: 0 bases; junction bases outside the gene matches: 13. The CDR3 reads CASTDYLRGHLNTEAFF. The CDR3 DNA reads TGCGCCAGCACAGACTATCTCAGGGGGCATTTGAACACTGAAGCTTTCTTT.

This clone was found once. J is TRBJ1-2 and V is TRBV15; D is unresolved. Trimming pared 0 bases from V and 0 bases from J, leaving 8 bases between. The CDR3 contains 15 residues. Germline CDR1 reads LNHNV; CDR2 reads YYDKDF (reference sequence). In nucleotides, the CDR3 is TGTGCCACCAGCAGAGATAGGGCAGCTAACTATGGCTACACCTTC. It encodes CATSRDRAANYGYTF.

The chain recombines TRBV28 with TRBJ2-1, with 10 positions matching TRBD2. The CDR3 spans 16 residues. Germline-derived CDR1 and CDR2 are MDHEN and SYDVKM. With V trimmed by 3 bases and J by 7 bases, 9 bases remained unmatched. The CDR3 DNA reads TGTGCCAGCAGTTTGGCAGCGGGAGGGCCGGGAAATGAGCAGTTCTTC. This translates into CASSLAAGGPGNEQFF.

This chain joins TRBV28 and TRBJ2-3; 15 nucleotides align to TRBD2. Trimming at V came to 6 bases and at J to 2 bases, leaving 9 bases not matched to a gene. Germline CDR1 MDHEN, CDR2 SYDVKM. The CDR3 sequence is 18 residues long. DNA for the CDR3: TGTGCCAGCAGCGGGCCCGGGACTAGCGGGAGGAACACAGATACGCAGTATTTT. Encoded protein: CASSGPGTSGRNTDTQYF. The full variable domain, in which reference TRBV28 and TRBJ2-3 provide the parts outside the CDR3, is DVKVTQSSRYLVKRTGEKVFLECVQDMDHENMFWYRQDPGLGLRLIYFSYDVKMKEKGDIPEGYSVSREKKERFSLILESASTNQTSMYLCASSGPGTSGRNTDTQYFGPGTRLTVL.

This CDR3 reads CASSGLWGPDTQYF. Here the CDR3 DNA reads TGTGCCAGCAGCGGCTTGTGGGGCCCTGATACGCAGTATTTT. The chain carries TRBV13 and TRBJ2-3; D is perhaps TRBD1 (5 bases). Trimming removed 5 bases at V and 6 bases at J, with 15 bases between. Germline V gene data show CDR1 as PRHDT and CDR2 as FYEKMQ (reference sequence). The length of the CDR3 is 14 residues.

This clone was detected a few times. The chain has TRBV7-3 and TRBJ2-3; 9 nucleotides line up with TRBD1. Germline lookup yields CDR1 SGHTA and CDR2 FQGTGA. This CDR3 spans 18 amino acids. V shed 0 bases and J 3 bases; nucleotides not matched to a gene: 10. CDR3 loop: CASSLTSLQGAPTDTQYF. The CDR3 DNA reads TGTGCCAGCAGCTTAACGTCCCTACAGGGGGCGCCGACAGATACGCAGTATTTT.

A remark on this clone: Other DNA sequences in this specimen translate into the identical CDR3. V gene TRBV5-1 combines with J gene TRBJ2-2; D is unclear. The germline V gene encodes CDR1 SGHRS and CDR2 YFSETQ. The CDR3 has 14 residues. Deletions cut 2 bases from V and 1 base from J, with 6 bases between. The CDR3 sequence: CASSLRQNTGELFF. The CDR3 DNA reads TGCGCCAGCAGCTTACGACAGAACACCGGGGAGCTGTTTTTT.

The rearrangement links TRBV9 to TRBJ2-6; D possibly corresponds to TRBD1 (7 bases). Germline V CDR1 and CDR2: SGDLS, YYNGEE. This CDR3 spans 18 amino acids. V lost 0 bases and J 4 bases, leaving 17 bases between the germline ends. This chain's CDR3 is CASSVDPTGRMGANVLTF. The CDR3 DNA reads as TGTGCCAGCAGCGTAGATCCGACAGGGAGGATGGGGGCCAACGTCCTGACTTTC. The full variable domain, with the rest looked up from reference TRBV9 and TRBJ2-6, is DSGVTQTPKHLITATGQRVTLRCSPRSGDLSVYWYQQSLDQGLQFLIQYYNGEERAKGNILERFSAQQFPDLHSELNLSSLELGDSALYFCASSVDPTGRMGANVLTFGAGSRLTVL.

The CDR3 bases are TGTGCCAGCAGCTTGGATGCGGGAGCCTACGAGCAGTACTTC. Translation: CASSLDAGAYEQYF. J is TRBJ2-7 and V is TRBV5-4; 7 positions match TRBD2. This CDR3 has 14 amino acids. Germline CDR1 SGHNT, CDR2 YYREEE (reference sequence). The V segment lost 0 bases and the J segment 2 bases; nucleotides outside the gene matches: 2. Looking up the rest from reference TRBV5-4 and TRBJ2-7 gives the full variable domain: ETGVTQSPTHLIKTRGQQVTLRCSSQSGHNTVSWYQQALGQGPQFIFQYYREEENGRGNFPPRFSGLQFPNYSSELNVNALELDDSALYLCASSLDAGAYEQYFGPGTRLTVT.

The chain has TRBV18 and TRBJ2-2, with 11 bases fitting TRBD2. CDR3 length: 17 residues. CDR1 KGHSH and CDR2 LQKENI come from the germline V gene. The V gene end was trimmed by 3 bases and the J gene end by 0 bases; junction bases not matched to a gene: 3. The CDR3 DNA reads as TGTGCCAGCTCACCGGGACTAGCGGTCTCGAACACCGGGGAGCTGTTTTTT. Protein product: CASSPGLAVSNTGELFF. The variable domain in full, completed from reference TRBV18 and TRBJ2-2, reads NAGVMQNPRHLVRRRGQEARLRCSPMKGHSHVYWYRQLPEEGLKFMVYLQKENIIDESGMPKERFSAEFPKEGPSILRIQQVVRGDSAAYFCASSPGLAVSNTGELFFGEGSRLTVL.

V is TRBV10-3 and J is TRBJ1-2, with 8 bases identical to TRBD1. The CDR3 totals 12 residues. Germline lookup yields CDR1 ENHRY and CDR2 SYGVKD. J lost 3 bases, V lost 6 bases, and 0 bases had no gene match. In DNA, the CDR3 is TGTGCCATCAGACAGGGGGACTATGGCTACACCTTC. The encoded protein is CAIRQGDYGYTF.

The V gene is TRBV6-1, the J gene TRBJ2-5, with D tentatively TRBD2 (5 bases). Trimming pared 1 base from V and 7 bases from J, leaving 10 bases between. CDR3 length equals 13 residues. Germline CDR1 is MNHNS and CDR2 is SASEGT. In nucleotides, the CDR3 is TGTGCCAGCAGTGAAGTGAGGGCGCTGACCCAGTACTTC. Protein product: CASSEVRALTQYF.